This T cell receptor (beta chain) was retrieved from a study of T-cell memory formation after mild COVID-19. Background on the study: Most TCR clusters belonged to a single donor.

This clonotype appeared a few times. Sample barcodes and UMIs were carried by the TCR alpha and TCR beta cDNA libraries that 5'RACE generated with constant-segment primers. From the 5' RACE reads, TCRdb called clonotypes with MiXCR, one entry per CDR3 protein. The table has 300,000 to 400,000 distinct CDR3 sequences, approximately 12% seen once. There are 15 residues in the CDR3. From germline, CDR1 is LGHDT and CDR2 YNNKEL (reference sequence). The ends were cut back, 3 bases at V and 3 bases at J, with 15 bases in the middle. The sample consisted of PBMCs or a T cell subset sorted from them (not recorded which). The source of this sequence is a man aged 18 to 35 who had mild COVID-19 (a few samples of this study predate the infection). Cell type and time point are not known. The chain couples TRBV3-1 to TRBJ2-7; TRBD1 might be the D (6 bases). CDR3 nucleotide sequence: TGTGCCAGCAGCCAGATGCCGGGACAATACTACGAGCAGTACTTC. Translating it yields CASSQMPGQYYEQYF.